This paragraph covers one T cell receptor (beta chain) sequence. The antigen this receptor binds is unknown. There are no base qualities to consult, and no much larger clone falls within one base. Sequencer: Illumina NovaSeq 6000. TCRalpha and TCRbeta cDNA libraries were constructed by 5'RACE with constant-segment primers, with sample barcodes and unique molecular identifiers being introduced. Trizol reagent was used to extract RNA from every sample. Library amplification was performed in two PCR steps, and a second sample barcode and Illumina TruSeq adapters were introduced in the second step. Sequencing of libraries was performed on an Illumina NovaSeq with 2 x 150 bp paired-end reads. On the study's bioinformatics: With migec v1.2.7, reads were demultiplexed and then collapsed into UMI-guided consensus sequences. Using mixcr v2.1.11, UMI consensuses were aligned to TRA and TRB V and J templates and then assembled into clonotypes. A clonotype was counted as expanded or contracted only when both edgeR and NoisET called the clonotype significant, with the noise models trained on biological replicates. For edgeR calls, a false discovery rate-adjusted p below 0.01 and a log2 fold-change threshold of 1 were applied. PCA with hierarchical clustering of max-normalized trajectories of the 1000 most abundant clonotypes was used as exploratory dynamics analysis. Each responding clone was given a CD4 or CD8 phenotype based on the CD4+ and CD8+ repertoires, which had been sequenced separately. The public reads were quality trimmed at Q25 with fastp and then assembled into clones with MiXCR by TCRdb, keeping productive beta chains. Every entry covers one CDR3 protein and lists the most common genes and DNA from its rows. It is TCRdb's table, rather than the study itself, that gives the V and J calls and clone size. The sample table holds about 560,000 distinct CDR3 sequences, of which roughly 17% were seen once. Around 8.1% of the sample belongs to the ten largest clones.

This sample stems from a study of T-cell memory formation after mild COVID-19 (dated by TCRdb to the early 2020s). Notes on the research overall: Most TCR sequence clusters were specific to one of the two donors. In two donors, T-cell clones that expanded and contracted after mild COVID-19 were followed by sequencing TCRalpha and TCRbeta repertoires longitudinally. Two young, previously healthy adult volunteers made up the cohort, one male and one female.

Study-level results and caveats: Some responding clones were detected in pre-infection memory, which suggested that pre-existing cross-reactive memory T cells had joined the SARS-CoV-2 response. Contracting CD4+ clones were found mainly in CM and EM memory subsets, while CD8+ clones were enriched in EMRA. Only a couple of mild cases were covered in the study, and larger cohorts including severe cases with pre-infection samples were considered necessary. Clones contracting from day 15 to 85 had balanced CD4/CD8 phenotypes, while a second wave expanding from day 15 to 37 was biased towards CD4+. SARS-CoV-2 specificity of the second-wave clones peaking on day 37 was not confirmed.

Ficoll-Paque density gradient centrifugation was used to isolate PBMCs. Measured from the cysteine to the phenylalanine, the CDR3 is 14 residues long. Only the CDR3 part of the read is kept: 42 bases, read in frame from the first base. Reading the germline V gene (reference sequence) gives CDR1 SGHKS and CDR2 YYEKEE. The germline ends are 9 bases apart after V is trimmed by 0 bases and J by 6 bases. Recombination connected TRBV5-5 to TRBJ2-2, with the identity of the D gene unclear. This TCR was recovered from an adult woman who had mild COVID-19 (a few samples of this study predate the infection). The sample titles of this study are shuffled in the database, so cell type and time point are left out; the donor was told from shared clones. Sequencing used PBMCs or a T cell subset sorted from them (not recorded which). The bases are TGTGCCAGCAGCTTGGCTACGGTCGCCGGGGAGCTGTTTTTT. It is translated as CASSLATVAGELFF.